This TCR beta chain was sequenced in a study of CD4 T cells in relation to SARS-CoV-2 and coronaviruses. Method: immunoSEQ multiplex PCR; TCRdb's copy keeps in-frame clones and lacks some. The sample holds about 24,000 clones, about 75% seen once. The CDR3 has 15 amino acids. Deletions cut 2 bases from V and 0 bases from J, with 10 bases between. CDR1 is MDHEN, CDR2 SYDVKM, per germline. A remark on this clone: Its antigen is unidentified.

Before the COVID-19 pandemic, during about 2010-2018, CD4+ T cells were taken from unexposed donors. The cells were cultured for about ten days before CD4+ T cells were isolated. Material for sequencing was CD4+ T cells from PBMCs, cultured in vitro. The source of this sequence is a human donor in good health. V usage is TRBV28 and J usage is TRBJ2-5; no firm D call. The DNA for the CDR3 is TGTGCCAGCAGTTTAGGGTGGCAGAACCAAGAGACCCAGTACTTC. It specifies CASSLGWQNQETQYF.